The 20 T cell receptor beta chains below all came from one sample that was sequenced in a study of T cells in Graves' hyperthyroidism and ophthalmopathy. Amplified TCR beta CDR3 regions derived from RNA transcripts. Primed by the HTBI set, a first-round RT-PCR was run on the TCR CDR3. TCRdb re-called the multiplex PCR reads with MiXCR, one entry per CDR3 protein. The sample lists about 420,000 distinct CDR3 sequences, around 13% seen once, with about 4.9% in the top ten. The sample taken for sequencing was blood. The receptors here all came from a young woman with Graves' hyperthyroidism.

This clonotype was seen at least ten times. The chain employs TRBV29-1 and TRBJ1-2; a possible D gene is TRBD1 (5 bases). The CDR3 loop spans 12 amino acids. With 3 bases removed from V and 2 bases from J, the gap between germline ends came to 7 bases. Germline V gives CDR1 SQVTM, CDR2 ANQGSEA. CDR3 DNA: TGCAGCGTTGAGGGGGAAAACTATGGCTACACCTTC. Encoded protein: CSVEGENYGYTF.

In its sample, this clonotype was seen many times. This chain uses TRBV24-1 with TRBJ2-1; 9 bases map to TRBD2. CDR3 length: 14 amino acids. Germline lookup yields CDR1 KGHDR and CDR2 SFDVKD. After removal of 8 bases from V and 2 bases from J, the junction contained 3 bases not matched to a gene. CDR3 in DNA: TGTGCCACCAAAGCTAGCGGGACCTACAATGAGCAGTTCTTC. Translating it yields CATKASGTYNEQFF.

This clonotype was seen at least ten times. V is TRBV10-3 and J is TRBJ1-4; D call uncertain. The germline gives CDR1 ENHRY, CDR2 SYGVKD. The CDR3 has 14 amino acids. V shed 1 base and J shed 7 bases, with 10 bases lying between them. This CDR3 is CAISEFVVGEKLFF. The CDR3 DNA reads TGTGCCATCAGTGAGTTCGTCGTAGGTGAAAAACTGTTTTTT.

There are many counts of this clonotype. This chain joins TRBV6-1 and TRBJ1-5; possible D gene TRBD1, 5 bases. The germline CDR1 and CDR2 sequences are MNHNS and SASEGT. The ends were cut back, 6 bases at V and 4 bases at J, with 25 bases in the middle. The CDR3 is 18 residues long. CDR3 sequence (DNA): TGTGCCAGCAGAGGTAGGGTCCAAGCCGGGGGGGGAAATCAGCCCCAGCATTTT. This encodes CASRGRVQAGGGNQPQHF.

This clonotype was recorded a few times. This chain uses TRBV12-5 with TRBJ2-2; D unresolved. This CDR3 is 14 amino acids long. Trimming removed 1 base at V and 1 base at J, with 4 bases between. The germline CDR1 and CDR2 sequences are LGHNT and FRNRAP. CDR3 residues: CASGLGQNTGELFF. The CDR3 nucleotides read TGTGCTAGTGGTTTGGGACAGAACACCGGGGAGCTGTTTTTT.

The CDR3 is CASTMYRTENQPQHF. The CDR3, as DNA: TGTGCCAGCACCATGTATAGGACGGAAAATCAGCCCCAGCATTTT. This chain links TRBV28 with TRBJ1-5; D call uncertain. The germline V and J ends were trimmed by 7 bases and 4 bases, with 17 bases remaining between them. Germline V gene data show CDR1 as MDHEN and CDR2 as SYDVKM. CDR3 size: 15 residues. The full variable domain, its missing parts supplied by reference TRBV28 and TRBJ1-5, is DVKVTQSSRYLVKRTGEKVFLECVQDMDHENMFWYRQDPGLGLRLIYFSYDVKMKEKGDIPEGYSVSREKKERFSLILESASTNQTSMYLCASTMYRTENQPQHFGDGTRLSIL.

The chain uses TRBV29-1 and TRBJ1-1; 12 bases map to TRBD1. J lost 5 bases, V lost 7 bases, and 20 bases had no gene match. The germline CDR1 and CDR2 sequences are SQVTM and ANQGSEA. The CDR3 extends over 18 amino acids. CDR3 bases: TGCAGCGGACAGAGGCCCGGGACAGGGGGCCGGGTTAGTACTGAAGCTTTCTTT. This gives the protein CSGQRPGTGGRVSTEAFF.

The chain employs TRBV11-2 and TRBJ1-6; D remains unclear. Trimming cost V 5 bases and J 4 bases, with 12 bases left between them. Germline CDR1 is SGHAT and CDR2 is FQNNGV. The CDR3 runs to 15 residues. Here the CDR3 reads CASSLGRGYNSPLHF. CDR3 in DNA: TGTGCCAGCAGCCTCGGTCGAGGTTATAATTCACCCCTCCACTTT.

V gene TRBV29-1 combines with J gene TRBJ1-1, with a possible D match to TRBD1 (6 bases). CDR3 length: 14 residues. Germline V CDR1 and CDR2: SQVTM, ANQGSEA. The V and J ends lost 3 bases and 0 bases respectively, with 11 bases between them. CDR3 protein: CSVETQGMNTEAFF. DNA of the CDR3: TGCAGCGTTGAGACACAGGGTATGAACACTGAAGCTTTCTTT.

This clonotype occurred a few times. The chain joins TRBV4-3 to TRBJ2-1; perhaps TRBD2 as D (5 bases). Germline assignment: CDR1 LGHNA and CDR2 YSLEER. The CDR3 length is 17 residues. The ends were cut back, 1 base at V and 0 bases at J, with 13 bases in the middle. The CDR3 reads CASSQVPGSASYNEQFF. DNA of the CDR3: TGCGCCAGCAGCCAAGTCCCCGGTAGCGCCTCCTACAATGAGCAGTTCTTC.

This clonotype was counted a few times. The chain carries TRBV19 and TRBJ2-3; D is unresolved. CDR1 and CDR2 (germline): LNHDA, SQIVND (reference sequence). CDR3 length: 13 amino acids. V lost 4 bases to trimming and J lost 3 bases, with 8 bases between them. CDR3 loop: CASSSSVTDTQYF. The CDR3 DNA sequence: TGTGCCAGTAGTAGCTCGGTAACAGATACGCAGTATTTT.

The chain has TRBV9 and TRBJ2-5; D possibly corresponds to TRBD2 (6 bases). V was cut by 2 bases and J by 9 bases, with 20 bases left in between. The CDR3 extends over 15 amino acids. Germline lookup yields CDR1 SGDLS and CDR2 YYNGEE. The CDR3, as DNA: TGTGCCAGCAGCGTCTCACAGTCAATGGGGGAGGCCCAGTACTTC. Protein sequence: CASSVSQSMGEAQYF.

The gene calls are TRBV19 and TRBJ1-5; D possibly corresponds to TRBD1 (5 bases). CDR3 size: 14 residues. CDR1 and CDR2 from the germline V gene are LNHDA and SQIVND (reference sequence). The V gene lost 4 bases and the J gene lost 0 bases, with 7 bases spanning the gap. As DNA, the CDR3 is TGTGCCAGTAGTAGACAGAATAGCAATCAGCCCCAGCATTTT. It translates to CASSRQNSNQPQHF.

This sequence joins TRBV6-5 and TRBJ1-2; 7 bases fit TRBD1. Germline CDR1 and CDR2: MNHEY and SVGAGI. This CDR3 comprises 16 residues. The junction had 17 bases not matched to a gene; V was cut back by 5 bases and J by 8 bases. CDR3 in amino acids: CASSTRGGRGYEGYTF. The CDR3 DNA reads as TGTGCCAGCAGTACTCGAGGGGGCAGGGGGTACGAAGGCTACACCTTC.

Details on this clonotype: Since a much larger clone is just one base distant, this may be a read error. The chain joins TRBV7-2 to TRBJ2-2; D is perhaps TRBD2 (6 bases). Deletions cut 0 bases from V and 5 bases from J, with 10 bases between. The CDR3 runs 15 residues. Germline loops: CDR1 SGHTA, CDR2 FQGNSA. CDR3 residues: CASSLANRGTGELFF. DNA for the CDR3: TGTGCCAGCAGCTTAGCGAACCGGGGGACCGGGGAGCTGTTTTTT.

Notes on this clonotype: A much larger clone differs by one base, so this may be a read error. This sequence joins TRBV30 and TRBJ1-6, with 10 bases fitting TRBD1. The CDR3 consists of 14 residues. With 2 bases clipped from V and 7 bases from J, the junction kept 2 bases outside the gene matches. Germline V lookup: CDR1 GTSNPN, CDR2 SVGIG (reference sequence). For the CDR3, the DNA is TGTGCCTGGAGTCTGACAGGGGGCAATTCACCCCTCCACTTT. This translates into CAWSLTGGNSPLHF.

This clonotype was seen a few times. V is TRBV19 and J is TRBJ2-1, with D perhaps assigned TRBD1 or TRBD2 (5 bases each). The V gene's germline CDR1 is LNHDA and CDR2 SQIVND (reference sequence). Trimming took off 5 bases at V and 13 bases at J, with 12 bases between the two ends. CDR3 length: 11 residues. For the CDR3, the DNA is TGTGCCAGTAGTGGGGGATTGTATCAGTTCTTC. This encodes CASSGGLYQFF.

The chain links TRBV5-6 to TRBJ1-2, with D possibly TRBD1 on 5 matching bases. The ends were cut back, 6 bases at V and 5 bases at J, with 11 bases in the middle. This CDR3 is 12 amino acids long. CDR1 and CDR2 (germline): SGHDT, YYEEEE. The DNA of the CDR3 is TGTGCCAGCACCCGTGGGGGGTATGGCTACACCTTC. Translation gives CASTRGGYGYTF.

A note on this clonotype: One junction end does not reproduce the germline sequence, and a read error may be involved. The CDR3 region has the DNA TGTGCCGGCAGCCTTGACAGCAAAACTGAAGCTTTCTTT. Translating it yields CAGSLDSKTEAFF. The chain carries TRBV7-2 and TRBJ1-1, with a weak D call TRBD1 (5 bases). Germline V gene sequence: CDR1 SGHTA, CDR2 FQGNSA. This CDR3 comprises 13 residues.

A word on this clonotype: Since a much larger clone is just one base distant, this may be a read error. The chain couples TRBV18 to TRBJ2-5, with 7 positions matching TRBD2. Germline V gene data show CDR1 as KGHSH and CDR2 as LQKENI. This CDR3 spans 16 amino acids. CDR3 DNA sequence: TGTGCCAGCTCACCACCGGTCAGGGACTACCAAGGGACCCAGTACTTC. Translating it yields CASSPPVRDYQGTQYF.